One sample yielded the 32 T cell receptor beta chains listed below, sequenced in a study of T cell repertoires in cytomegalovirus infection. Their specific antigens are unknown. MiXCR was run by TCRdb on the reads, yielding one entry per CDR3 protein. This sample has some 500,000 distinct CDR3 sequences, with 25% to 35% found just once. The input for sequencing was cultured PBMCs, taken from culture after CMV antigen stimulation. The receptors stem from a human donor in good health (CMV status not recorded). Some clones in this sample may be carry-over from other donors' samples.

The chain employs TRBV12-3 or TRBV12-4 and TRBJ2-2, with TRBD1 matching 9 bases. The CDR3 consists of 16 residues. V shed 6 bases, J shed 5 bases, and the junction held 10 bases outside the gene matches. CDR3 region: CASRPRDREKTGELFF. CDR3 sequence (DNA): TGTGCCAGCAGACCTCGGGACAGGGAAAAAACCGGGGAGCTGTTTTTT.

The chain uses TRBV6-2 or TRBV6-3 and TRBJ1-3, with TRBD1 matching 7 bases. Per germline, CDR1 MNHEY and CDR2 SVGEGT. The CDR3 spans 14 residues. Trimming removed 6 bases from V and 2 bases from J; junction bases left unmatched: 4. CDR3 nucleotide sequence: TGTGCCAGCAGGTCGACAGGGACTGGAAACACCATATATTTT. Amino acids: CASRSTGTGNTIYF.

V usage is TRBV12-3 or TRBV12-4 and J usage is TRBJ1-2; a possible D gene is TRBD1 (6 bases). The CDR3 runs 14 residues. Deletions cut 5 bases from V and 5 bases from J, with 15 bases between. CDR3 DNA: TGTGCCAGCAGTCGGGGGCGGTACGAGTATGGCTACACCTTC. It yields the protein CASSRGRYEYGYTF.

The table lists this clonotype with many counts. The rearrangement joins TRBV7-6 to TRBJ2-7; D is unresolved. V shed 1 base and J shed 5 bases, with 9 bases lying between them. Per germline, CDR1 SGHVS and CDR2 FNYEAQ. The CDR3 length is 13 residues. This chain's CDR3 is CASSLDIRDEQYF. The CDR3 nucleotides read TGTGCCAGCAGCTTAGATATAAGGGACGAGCAGTACTTC.

The gene calls are TRBV7-8 and TRBJ2-3; TRBD2 might be the D (5 bases). CDR1 is SGHVS, CDR2 FQNEAQ, per germline. Between the trimmed V and J ends, which lost 0 bases and 1 base, there was a span of 14 bases. CDR3 size: 17 residues. The CDR3 nucleotides are TGTGCCAGCAGCTTAGCAGTTTCGGGATCAGGCACAGATACGCAGTATTTT. Translating gives CASSLAVSGSGTDTQYF.

This clonotype has only a few counts. The V and J genes are TRBV11-2 and TRBJ2-3; 7 bases agree with TRBD2. Germline V CDR1 and CDR2: SGHAT, FQNNGV. Trimming cost V 3 bases and J 3 bases; bases outside gene matches: 12. CDR3 length: 17 amino acids. The CDR3 sequence: CASSFLADPRGTDTQYF. CDR3 sequence (DNA): TGTGCCAGCAGCTTTCTAGCGGATCCAAGAGGGACAGATACGCAGTATTTT.

This chain uses TRBV19 with TRBJ1-2; the D is unclear. CDR1 is LNHDA, CDR2 SQIVND, per germline (reference sequence). The CDR3 is made up of 14 amino acids. With 5 bases removed from V and 7 bases from J, the gap between germline ends came to 17 bases. CDR3 amino acids: CASSAPNPRLGYTF. For the CDR3, the DNA is TGTGCCAGTAGTGCCCCGAACCCTCGGCTTGGCTACACCTTC.

This clonotype has just a few counts. The chain has TRBV5-5 and TRBJ1-6; TRBD1 agrees at 10 bases. Losses at the gene ends were 4 bases for V and 3 bases for J; bases not matched to a gene: 7. Germline-derived CDR1 and CDR2 are SGHKS and YYEKEE (reference sequence). The CDR3 is 17 amino acids. The CDR3 DNA reads as TGTGCCAGCAGCCCACGACAGGGGGCGCACTATAATTCACCCCTCCACTTT. This encodes CASSPRQGAHYNSPLHF. The full variable domain, its missing parts supplied by reference TRBV5-5 and TRBJ1-6, is DAGVTQSPTHLIKTRGQQVTLRCSPISGHKSVSWYQQVLGQGPQFIFQYYEKEERGRGNFPDRFSARQFPNYSSELNVNALLLGDSALYLCASSPRQGAHYNSPLHFGNGTRLTVT.

In its sample, this clonotype was seen a few times. CDR3 protein: CASSLVGPATRSNQPQHF. In nucleotides, the CDR3 is TGTGCCAGCAGCTTAGTAGGGCCCGCCACCCGTAGCAATCAGCCCCAGCATTTT. The chain has TRBV7-8 and TRBJ1-5; no clear D. This CDR3 region has 18 residues. Trimming removed 1 base from V and 0 bases from J, with 16 bases in between. Looked up from germline, CDR1 is SGHVS and CDR2 is FQNEAQ.

The sample holds a few counts of this clonotype. V gene TRBV6-2 or TRBV6-3 combines with J gene TRBJ2-1; a weak D match, TRBD1 (5 bases). The germline V gene encodes CDR1 MNHEY and CDR2 SVGEGT. There are 15 residues in the CDR3. The V end was cut by 3 bases, the J end by 3 bases, with 12 bases between. The chain's CDR3 is CASSYLRGVYNEQFF. The CDR3 region has the DNA TGTGCCAGCAGTTATCTTAGGGGCGTCTACAATGAGCAGTTCTTC.

V usage is TRBV7-4 and J usage is TRBJ2-2; 8 bases are a match to TRBD1. V lost 4 bases to trimming and J lost 5 bases; unmatched junction nucleotides: 6. CDR1 is SGHVT and CDR2 is SQSDAQ in the germline V gene. CDR3 length: 15 residues. This CDR3 is CASSSGQGGTGELFF. The DNA for the CDR3 is TGTGCCAGCAGCTCCGGACAGGGTGGGACCGGGGAGCTGTTTTTT.

The rearrangement joins TRBV10-3 to TRBJ2-5, with 12 bases lining up with TRBD2. The CDR3 extends over 15 amino acids. V shed 4 bases, J shed 5 bases, and the junction held 5 bases outside the gene matches. Germline V gives CDR1 ENHRY, CDR2 SYGVKD. The CDR3 loop is CAISGLAGDGETQYF. In DNA form, the CDR3 reads TGTGCCATCAGTGGACTAGCGGGAGATGGGGAGACCCAGTACTTC.

This clonotype was detected only once. The V gene is TRBV7-2, the J gene TRBJ2-2; D may be TRBD2 (6 bases). The germline V and J ends were trimmed by 7 bases and 5 bases, with 17 bases remaining between them. The CDR3 covers 15 residues. In germline, CDR1 is SGHTA, CDR2 FQGNSA. The CDR3 loop reads CASKEIGTSTGELFF. CDR3 nucleotide sequence: TGTGCCAGCAAAGAAATAGGGACTTCTACCGGGGAGCTGTTTTTT.

This chain joins TRBV18 and TRBJ2-3; no firm D call. The length of the CDR3 is 13 residues. Germline values: CDR1 KGHSH, CDR2 LQKENI. Trimming removed 5 bases from V and 3 bases from J, with 9 bases in between. The CDR3 here is CASSTIRTDTQYF. The CDR3 DNA is TGTGCCAGCTCAACTATACGAACAGATACGCAGTATTTT.

CDR3 region: CASTLGGAGAYEQYF. The CDR3 DNA sequence: TGTGCCTCTACATTAGGGGGAGCGGGAGCCTACGAGCAGTACTTC. This sequence joins TRBV12-3 or TRBV12-4 and TRBJ2-7, with 8 nucleotides matching TRBD2. The junction had 14 bases not matched to a gene; V was cut back by 11 bases and J by 2 bases. This CDR3 comprises 15 residues.

The rearrangement links TRBV7-2 to TRBJ1-2; no clear D. V lost 1 base, J lost 4 bases, and 10 bases lay in between. The germline V gene has CDR1 SGHTA and CDR2 FQGNSA. CDR3 length: 14 residues. The CDR3 sequence: CASSLDRAAYGYTF. The DNA for the CDR3 is TGTGCCAGCAGCTTAGATAGGGCCGCCTATGGCTACACCTTC.

The genes are TRBV28 and TRBJ1-6, with 9 bases lining up with TRBD1. CDR3 length equals 16 residues. Trimming at V came to 6 bases and at J to 2 bases, leaving 5 bases not matched to a gene. The V gene's germline CDR1 is MDHEN and CDR2 SYDVKM. CDR3 residues: CASRPGTGTYNSPLHF. The CDR3 DNA is TGTGCCAGCAGACCCGGGACAGGGACCTATAATTCACCCCTCCACTTT.

The V gene is TRBV7-9, the J gene TRBJ2-1; D perhaps matches TRBD2 (6 bases). Germline loops: CDR1 SEHNR, CDR2 FQNEAQ (reference sequence). This CDR3 is built from 15 residues. V was trimmed by 1 base and J by 11 bases, leaving 18 bases between them. The CDR3 nucleotides are TGTGCCAGCAGCTTAGACTCCCGAGGAGGGACTCAGCAGTTCTTC. Its protein product is CASSLDSRGGTQQFF.

This clonotype was counted a few times. The gene calls are TRBV30 and TRBJ1-6; 9 bases are shared with TRBD1. V lost 3 bases and J lost 6; bases outside the gene matches: 0. This CDR3 is built from 13 residues. CDR1 GTSNPN and CDR2 SVGIG come from the germline V gene (reference sequence). The CDR3 DNA reads TGTGCCTGGAGGGACAGGGGTAATTCACCCCTCCACTTT. Encoded protein: CAWRDRGNSPLHF.

V is TRBV2 and J is TRBJ2-1; D is possibly TRBD2 (6 bases). The CDR3 contains 16 residues. Germline CDR1 and CDR2: SNHLY and FYNNEI. V lost 1 base and J 3 bases, leaving 13 bases between the germline ends. The CDR3 DNA follows: TGTGCCAGCAGTGAAGTGGGCGGGAAAGGCTACAATGAGCAGTTCTTC. Protein sequence: CASSEVGGKGYNEQFF.

The chain couples TRBV12-3 or TRBV12-4 to TRBJ1-5; D gene uncertain. This CDR3 has 14 residues. Trimming took 2 bases from V and 6 from J, leaving 11 bases between them. The CDR3, as DNA: TGTGCCAGCAGTTTACGGCACGAGAGTCAGCCCCAGCATTTT. It yields the protein CASSLRHESQPQHF.

The rearrangement links TRBV6-5 to TRBJ1-2; unclear D gene. V was pared by 7 bases and J by 12 bases, with 21 bases between. CDR1 is MNHEY, CDR2 SVGAGI, per germline. CDR3 size: 13 residues. The CDR3 DNA reads as TGTGCCAGCACTAACCCGGCCCTTTCACGCCACACCTTC. Amino acids: CASTNPALSRHTF.

The V gene is TRBV29-1, the J gene TRBJ2-1, with 12 bases that match TRBD2. After removal of 7 bases from V and 5 bases from J, the junction contained 9 bases not matched to a gene. The CDR3 covers 15 residues. Per germline, CDR1 SQVTM and CDR2 ANQGSEA. CDR3 DNA sequence: TGCAGCGCCGGAACCGGGACTAGCGGGCACAATGAGCAGTTCTTC. Residues: CSAGTGTSGHNEQFF.

This clonotype came up a few times. The chain uses TRBV7-2 and TRBJ1-2; a weak D match, TRBD1 (6 bases). Germline assignment: CDR1 SGHTA and CDR2 FQGNSA. The CDR3 is 14 residues long. V lost 6 bases, J lost 4 bases, and 15 bases lay in between. DNA of the CDR3: TGTGCCAGCAGTTCAGCGACAGGACCCTATGGCTACACCTTC. This codes for CASSSATGPYGYTF.

The genes are TRBV7-8 and TRBJ2-3, with D unresolved. This CDR3 region has 14 residues. Germline CDR1 and CDR2: SGHVS and FQNEAQ. Trimming left V 1 base short and J 6 bases short, with 11 bases between. DNA of the CDR3: TGTGCCAGCAGCTTAGTTCTGCGGTTGGATACGCAGTATTTT. Translating it yields CASSLVLRLDTQYF.

The J gene is TRBJ2-3, the V gene TRBV4-3; D not certain. The germline V and J ends were trimmed by 0 bases and 1 base, with 5 bases remaining between them. This CDR3 is 14 amino acids long. Germline lookup yields CDR1 LGHNA and CDR2 YSLEER. Here the CDR3 reads CASSQESGTDTQYF. Written as DNA, the CDR3 is TGCGCCAGCAGCCAAGAGAGCGGCACAGATACGCAGTATTTT.

This clonotype occurred many times. This chain joins TRBV29-1 and TRBJ2-7; TRBD2 matches 15 bases. V dropped 6 bases and J dropped 4; count of bases not matched to a gene: 1. Germline CDR1 reads SQVTM; CDR2 reads ANQGSEA. The CDR3 has 13 residues. CDR3 amino acids: CSVGLAGGYEQYF. The CDR3 region has the DNA TGCAGCGTGGGACTAGCGGGAGGTTACGAGCAGTACTTC.

This chain uses TRBV7-3 with TRBJ2-1, with 7 bases identical to TRBD1. V lost 4 bases and J lost 5; bases outside the gene matches: 5. This CDR3 spans 14 amino acids. Germline CDR1 reads SGHTA; CDR2 reads FQGTGA. CDR3 DNA sequence: TGTGCCAGCAGCTCCTCGGGACAGCACAATGAGCAGTTCTTC. Residues: CASSSSGQHNEQFF.

This clonotype occurred many times. The V and J genes are TRBV11-1 and TRBJ2-2; no firm D call. Trimming left V 5 bases short and J 6 bases short, with 10 bases between. The CDR3 length is 13 residues. CDR1 and CDR2 (germline): SGHAT, FQDESV (reference sequence). The chain's CDR3 is CASSRRSPGELFF. CDR3 sequence (DNA): TGTGCCAGCAGCCGGAGATCACCCGGGGAGCTGTTTTTT.

This clonotype was observed a few times. The V gene is TRBV20-1, the J gene TRBJ2-3; tentatively, D is TRBD2 (5 bases). Germline CDR1 DFQATT, CDR2 SNEGSKA (reference sequence). This CDR3 is 15 amino acids long. V was shortened by 3 bases and J by 1 base, with 14 bases between the two germline ends. Here the CDR3 DNA reads TGCAGTGCTAGCTCCCCGGAGGTGGGCACAGATACGCAGTATTTT. This codes for CSASSPEVGTDTQYF.

This clonotype was counted at least ten times. The chain links TRBV7-2 to TRBJ2-3; 11 bases are a match to TRBD2. Per germline, CDR1 SGHTA and CDR2 FQGNSA. The V segment lost 6 bases and the J segment 4 bases; nucleotides outside the gene matches: 9. CDR3 size: 16 residues. This chain's CDR3 is CASRVTSGTVADTQYF. The CDR3 DNA sequence: TGTGCCAGCAGGGTGACTAGCGGGACAGTTGCAGATACGCAGTATTTT. Using reference TRBV7-2 and TRBJ2-3 for the parts outside the CDR3, the full variable domain is GAGVSQSPSNKVTEKGKDVELRCDPISGHTALYWYRQSLGQGLEFLIYFQGNSAPDKSGLPSDRFSAERTGGSVSTLTIQRTQQEDSAVYLCASRVTSGTVADTQYFGPGTRLTVL.

This clonotype has at least ten counts. The V call is TRBV7-9, the J call TRBJ1-4; D is unclear. The CDR3 runs to 15 residues. From germline, CDR1 is SEHNR and CDR2 FQNEAQ (reference sequence). The V gene lost 5 bases and the J gene lost 3 bases, with 13 bases spanning the gap. The CDR3, as DNA: TGTGCCAGCAGCCATTTGCAGACTTCTAATGAAAAACTGTTTTTT. Translation: CASSHLQTSNEKLFF.